This section outlines one T cell receptor (beta chain) sequence together with its context. Its antigen remains unidentified. There are no base qualities to consult, and no much larger clone falls within one base. These data are taken from a study of cytomegalovirus exposure and HLA in healthy donors (dated by TCRdb to about 2017). Describing the broader study: According to an earlier analysis of 587 of the donors, about 179 million T cells yielded 117 million unique TCR beta sequences and approximately 280 Gb of sequence data. Roughly 300 gigabases of sequencing data and around 87 million unique TCR sequences were included in an early release covering several hundred HLA-typed donors. The genetic ancestry cluster associated with self-reported Caucasian donors included over 65% of the roughly 380 genotyped donors. The study aimed to test whether cataloging public T cell receptors could reveal signatures of past pathogen exposure. The study profiled the T cell repertoires of 500 to 800 subjects by immunosequencing and related them to cytomegalovirus serostatus. A separate validation cohort of roughly 130 different subjects was used in addition to the approximately 700-subject first cohort. To predict cytomegalovirus infection status, the study brought together high-throughput TCR immunosequencing, statistical association of individual TCRs with disease status, and machine learning. A later analysis re-analyzed previously published TCR beta repertoires from 550 to 700 donors and added high-resolution HLA genotyping to study TCR occurrence patterns. Rather than drawing on any new phenotypic data, the later analysis identified candidate immune exposures from TCR beta sequences and the way those sequences occurred across donors. In an earlier analysis of 587 of the donors, high-throughput TCR beta sequencing was used to judge whether each TCR beta V gene segment behaved as functional or pseudogenic. Donor age, sex, ethnicity and CMV serostatus were compiled alongside the repertoire data. Genome-wide SNP genotypes for about three fifths of the roughly 670 donors were used in a later genetic analysis, which treated that subset as a discovery cohort. Every repertoire in the discovery cohort had been generated on one and the same sequencing platform. HLA typing covered class I and class II loci at four-digit resolution. The number of donors typed differed by locus, with roughly 620-630 for A, B, C, DRB1 and DQB1, around 520 for DQA1, about 610 for DPA1, and approximately 470 for DPB1. Roughly 5 DR-DQ haplotypes were handled as single units for association and clustering because linkage in the cohort was strong. Among about 370 genotyped donors of the cohort, an average of approximately 220,000 unique TCR beta nucleotide sequences was sequenced per donor, of which roughly 17% were non-productive. General conclusions and limits of the study: CMV serostatus was the only immune exposure information available for the cohort. The study listed 150 to 200 TCR beta chains as associated with cytomegalovirus. Linkage disequilibrium might explain the correlated functional status among segregating V segments, but an unknown experimental factor could not be ruled out. The 87-base-pair reads could not distinguish some IMGT-functional V segments, including TRBV6-2 and TRBV6-3, so those segments were excluded. A further reported finding was that TCR beta sequences accurately predicted the HLA-A and HLA-B alleles for most subjects in the first cohort. According to a later analysis, most CMV-associated TCR beta chains appeared to be HLA-restricted, and the HLA associations seemed to be driven largely by CMV exposure. Cytomegalovirus status was reported to be diagnosed by the classifier with high specificity and sensitivity in both the original and validation cohorts. Compared with equally common non-associated chains, HLA-associated TCR beta chains in a later analysis were more clonally expanded and had lower generation probabilities. Because some donors lacked HLA typing at each locus, the association tests relied only on the typed subset. A later analysis associated 15,000 to 20,000 TCR beta sequences with specific HLA alleles at a false discovery rate of 0.05. An association between a missense DCLRE1C variant and V-gene and J-gene trimming of TCR beta chains was found in a later genetic analysis and replicated in an independent cohort. When HLA alleles, especially DR and DQ, strongly co-occurred, attributing TCR associations to individual alleles was difficult. The authors suggested that the approach could potentially be generalized to other disease states and immunological phenotypes. A few of the identified cytomegalovirus-associated TCR beta chains were confirmed in vitro to be specific for cytomegalovirus antigens. In a later genetic analysis, fewer N-insertions in productive TCRs were reported among donors in an Asian-associated ancestry cluster than the roughly 670-donor mean. Because counts were too low, approximately 18 rarely observed V segments, including chromosome 9 orphons, were excluded from the earlier analysis of some 590 of the donors. Presence/absence analyses assumed roughly uniform sequencing depth across donors, an assumption that may not hold. In a later analysis, the rate of TCR association differed among HLA loci, with DRB1 alleles having the most associated TCRs and HLA-C alleles having the fewest. A cluster of highly shared sequence variants was judged likely to be a technical artifact of the sequencing pipeline. Broadly in line with IMGT annotations, most TCR beta V segments showed up in productive rearrangements about 87% or about 30% of the time in an earlier analysis of roughly 590 of the donors. Most TCR sequences were seen in very few donors, while some public TCRs were found in many individuals. The cohort was sequenced for TCR beta chains only, and without alpha or paired-chain data the features that could be detected were limited. Several of the top co-occurrence clusters appeared to be linked to parvovirus B19, influenza, CMV and Epstein-Barr virus, according to a later analysis.

Library preparation was by the immunoSEQ multiplex PCR assay. For the multiplex PCR, a mixture combining 60 forward primers for TCR Vbeta segments and 13 reverse primers for TCR Jbeta segments was used. A multiplex PCR assay on genomic DNA amplified the CDR3 region of rearranged TCR beta genes. The amplified TCR beta libraries were sequenced on the Illumina HiSeq System as 87-base-pair reads. Concerning the study's data processing: Across the roughly 700 repertoires, a later analysis counted 78 million or so unique TCR beta chains, 9 million to 14 million of which were shared by at least two donors. A nearest-neighbor algorithm error-corrected the raw reads and collapsed the reads into unique sequences, merging closely related sequences to remove PCR and sequencing errors. Alignment of CDR3 sequences to IMGT reference sequences was used to assign V, D and J gene segments. For a sequence to be retained, at least a six-nucleotide match to both a V gene segment and a J gene segment was required. Rearrangements were classified as productive when the CDR3 lacked stop codons and remained in frame with V and J, and all other rearrangements were classified as non-productive. Following IMGT convention, CDR3 was defined as the stretch from the second conserved V-encoded cysteine to the conserved J-encoded phenylalanine. Sequences without an unambiguous match to a single V gene segment were excluded from the earlier analysis of almost 600 of the donors. In an earlier analysis of around 600 of the donors, V segments were called functional above 56.7% productive rearrangements and were called segregating when the between-donor standard deviation exceeded 5%. A statistical classification framework was built to diagnose cytomegalovirus status from the catalog of TCR beta chain sequences. In a later analysis, TCR nucleotide sequences were compared against IMGT/GENE-DB human TR gene sequences so that V and J genes could be assigned. In a later analysis, CDR3 sequences and most-parsimonious VDJ recombination scenarios were assigned using the TCRdist pipeline. A later analysis defined each TCR beta chain by its CDR3 amino acid sequence plus V-gene family, and excluded reads lacking a unique V-gene family. As a way to deal with suspected cross-contamination and a sequencing artifact, a later analysis dropped 592 nucleotide sequences that were highly shared and had low generation probability. In a later analysis, a clonal expansion index was calculated for each public chain from normalized within-repertoire ranks of inferred template counts. A later analysis computed generation probabilities with a VDJ recombination model fitted to out-of-frame rearrangements, and checked the results against IGoR. In a later analysis, hypergeometric tests were used to score TCR-TCR, TCR-HLA and TCR-CMV co-occurrence, with a repertoire-size bias correction applied to TCR pairs. In a later analysis, false discovery rates were estimated by permuting HLA or CMV assignments 20 times. In a later analysis, co-occurring TCRs were grouped using DBSCAN, and TCRdist sequence similarity was added for clustering within HLA-allele-positive subsets. For co-occurrence clustering, repertoires with fewer than 30,000 or more than 120,000 public chains were excluded, along with five repertoires with anomalous nucleotide sharing. TCRdb took this table from immuneACCESS and kept in-frame rearrangements with V and J called. Such tables lack part of the clones; where checked against another copy, unresolved V genes explain under half of the gap, and the rest is unexplained. Clone size and V and J calls were adopted from that table, with D and trimming inferred from the DNA. The sample table holds about 150,000 clones, of which around 80% were seen once. In total, the top ten clones hold more than 4.5% of the sample.

In total, fewer than 750 healthy bone marrow donors made up the cohort. At the time of sampling, all cohort members were nominally healthy, though unrecorded immune exposures were likely present. CMV serostatus was positive for 289 and negative for about half of the roughly 700 cohort members, and was not recorded for this donor. Each donor provided a peripheral blood sample, and peripheral blood mononuclear cells were used for TCR beta sequencing. The Qiagen DNeasy Blood Extraction Kit was used to extract genomic DNA from the blood cell samples. Spanning cysteine to phenylalanine, the CDR3 consists of 14 amino acids. The read is trimmed to its CDR3 DNA, 42 bases read in frame from base 1. For this chain, trimming is 0 bases at the V end and 5 bases at the J end, and the number of junction bases without a gene match is 5. The germline V gene encodes CDR1 SGHNT and CDR2 YYREEE (reference sequence).

This receptor chain uses TRBV5-4 and TRBJ2-7, with 7 bases in between that match TRBD2. The sample comprised PBMCs. This receptor was taken from a man in his thirties or forties in good health. CDR3 loop: CASSLDGGRHEQYF. The DNA is TGTGCCAGCAGCTTGGATGGCGGGAGACACGAGCAGTACTTC.